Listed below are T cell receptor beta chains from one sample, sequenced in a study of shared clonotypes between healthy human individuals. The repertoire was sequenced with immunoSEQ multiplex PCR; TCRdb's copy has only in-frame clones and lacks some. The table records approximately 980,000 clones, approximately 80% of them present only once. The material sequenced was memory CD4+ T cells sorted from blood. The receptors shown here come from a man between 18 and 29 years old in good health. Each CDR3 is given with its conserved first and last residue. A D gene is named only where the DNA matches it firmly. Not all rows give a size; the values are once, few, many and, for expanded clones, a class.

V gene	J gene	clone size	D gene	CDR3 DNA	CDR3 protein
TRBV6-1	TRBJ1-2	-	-	TGTGCCAGCAGCGACATACAGGGTGACTATGGCTACACCTTC	CASSDIQGDYGYTF
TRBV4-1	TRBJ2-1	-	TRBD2	TGCGCCAGCAGCCACCGAGCGGGGGACGACAATGAGCAGTTCTTC	CASSHRAGDDNEQFF
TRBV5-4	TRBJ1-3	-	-	TGTGCCAGCAGCTCCCCGGGACTCCAGCACTCTGGAAACACCATATATTTT	CASSSPGLQHSGNTIYF
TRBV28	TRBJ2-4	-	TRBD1	TGTGCCAGCAGTTCCCACGGACAGGGCTTTCTGAACATTCAGTACTTC	CASSSHGQGFLNIQYF
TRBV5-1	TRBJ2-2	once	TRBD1	TGCGCCAGCAGCTTAGGCAGGGGGCCTACCGGGGAGCTGTTTTTT	CASSLGRGPTGELFF
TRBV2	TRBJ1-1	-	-	TGTGCCAGCACCAGAACGGGACGGGACACTGAAGCTTTCTTT	CASTRTGRDTEAFF
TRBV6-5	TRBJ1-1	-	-	TGTGCCAGGGGGTCGCGGATTGAAGCTTTCTTT	CARGSRIEAFF
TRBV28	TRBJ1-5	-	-	TGTGCCAGCAGTGGCCGGAGGGCCCCGAACAATCAGCCCCAGCATTTT	CASSGRRAPNNQPQHF
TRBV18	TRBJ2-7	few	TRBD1	TGTGCCAGCTCACAGACAGGGTTCTCCGAGCAGTACTTC	CASSQTGFSEQYF
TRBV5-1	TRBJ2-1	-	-	TGCGCCAGCAGCTTGTGGGGAGAAAAAAATGAGCAGTTCTTC	CASSLWGEKNEQFF
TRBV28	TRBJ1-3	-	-	TGTGCCAGCAGTTTAGATCGCAGGGCCTCTGGAAACACCATATATTTT	CASSLDRRASGNTIYF
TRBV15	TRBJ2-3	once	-	TGTGCCACCAGCAGGCGGGCGGAGATAGATACGCAGTATTTT	CATSRRAEIDTQYF
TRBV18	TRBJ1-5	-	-	TGTGCCAGCTCAGCGGACAGCAATCAGCCCCAGCATTTT	CASSADSNQPQHF
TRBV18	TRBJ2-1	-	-	TGTGCCAGCTCACGGGGCAACAATGAGCAGTTCTTC	CASSRGNNEQFF
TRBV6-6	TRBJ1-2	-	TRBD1	TGTGCCAGCAGGGCCCCCGGGACAGCCACCTACTATGGCTACACCTTC	CASRAPGTATYYGYTF
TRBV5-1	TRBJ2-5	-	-	TGCGCCAGCAATTACAACCTCGAGACCCAGTACTTC	CASNYNLETQYF
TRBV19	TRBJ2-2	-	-	TGTGCCAGTAGTATTGGCCGAAACACCGGGGAGCTGTTTTTT	CASSIGRNTGELFF
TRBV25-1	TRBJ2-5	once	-	TGTGCCAGCAGTCGGAAGCAGGGCAAGGAGACCCAGTACTTC	CASSRKQGKETQYF
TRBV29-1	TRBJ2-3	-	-	TGCAGCGTTGACCCCCCACGCACAGATACGCAGTATTTT	CSVDPPRTDTQYF